These 32 T cell receptor beta chains came from one sample sequenced in a study of blood T cell repertoires in COVID-19. Only in-frame clones appear in the TCRdb table, and some are missing; sequencing was by immunoSEQ multiplex PCR. The data contain about 150,000 clones, about four fifths of them seen just once; the ten biggest clones take up 25% to 30%. Sequenced material: peripheral blood. Every receptor here comes from a woman aged 55-70 years with acute or convalescent COVID-19.

V and J are TRBV18 and TRBJ1-2; D uncertain. V lost 0 bases and J 2 bases, leaving 7 bases between the germline ends. This CDR3 contains 14 residues. Per the germline V gene, CDR1 is KGHSH and CDR2 is LQKENI. In nucleotides, the CDR3 is TGTGCCAGCTCACCACCGGCTAGGAACTATGGCTACACCTTC. Its translation is CASSPPARNYGYTF.

The DNA for the CDR3 is TGTGCCAGCAGTCCCCGGGGAGGGAGTGGCTACACCTTC. It translates to CASSPRGGSGYTF. This rearrangement joins TRBV27 to TRBJ1-2; D uncertain. Trimming cost V 5 bases and J 7 bases, with 14 bases left between them. Per the germline V gene, CDR1 is MNHEY and CDR2 is SMNVEV (reference sequence). CDR3 length equals 13 residues.

This clone was counted only a few times. This sequence joins TRBV2 and TRBJ1-1, with 7 bases fitting TRBD1. The ends lost 2 bases at V and 3 bases at J; junction bases unmatched: 6. Per germline, CDR1 SNHLY and CDR2 FYNNEI. The CDR3 is 15 residues long. CDR3: CASSEWGTAHTEAFF. The CDR3, as DNA: TGTGCCAGCAGTGAATGGGGGACAGCTCACACTGAAGCTTTCTTT.

The chain carries TRBV9 and TRBJ1-2, with a possible D match to TRBD1 (6 bases). The CDR3 loop spans 15 amino acids. The V gene's germline CDR1 is SGDLS and CDR2 YYNGEE. V was clipped by 3 bases and J by 6 bases, with 18 bases between them. CDR3 region: CASSESNRVSDGYTF. The CDR3 DNA sequence: TGTGCCAGCAGCGAGAGCAACAGGGTTAGTGATGGCTACACCTTC.

J is TRBJ2-1 and V is TRBV5-1; 9 nucleotides align to TRBD2. The germline CDR1 and CDR2 sequences are SGHRS and YFSETQ. V trimming: 0 bases; J trimming: 2 bases; junction bases outside the gene matches: 3. The CDR3 sequence is 16 residues long. CDR3 region: CASSLEASGAYNEQFF. The CDR3 DNA is TGCGCCAGCAGCTTGGAGGCTAGCGGGGCCTACAATGAGCAGTTCTTC. Together with reference TRBV5-1 and TRBJ2-1, the CDR3 gives the full variable domain: KAGVTQTPRYLIKTRGQQVTLSCSPISGHRSVSWYQQTPGQGLQFLFEYFSETQRNKGNFPGRFSGRQFSNSRSEMNVSTLELGDSALYLCASSLEASGAYNEQFFGPGTRLTVL.

The chain couples TRBV19 to TRBJ1-5; 7 bases align to TRBD1. The V segment lost 8 bases and the J segment 5 bases; nucleotides outside the gene matches: 21. The CDR3 is made up of 18 amino acids. Germline V gene data show CDR1 as LNHDA and CDR2 as SQIVND (reference sequence). CDR3 sequence reads: CASEAYLFSGQTYQPQHF. Written as DNA, the CDR3 is TGTGCCAGTGAGGCCTATTTATTTTCGGGACAGACTTATCAGCCCCAGCATTTT.

This chain joins TRBV12-5 and TRBJ1-6, with no clear D. V was cut by 0 bases and J by 14 bases, with 17 bases left in between. The CDR3 has 15 residues. Germline-derived CDR1 and CDR2 are LGHNT and FRNRAP. The CDR3 DNA reads TGTGCTAGTGGTTTGGTAGAGGCGGGTCCTAAGGCCCTCCACTTT. As protein: CASGLVEAGPKALHF.

V gene TRBV6-6 combines with J gene TRBJ1-6; D is possibly TRBD1 (5 bases). V lost 7 bases and J lost 8, with 18 bases in between. The CDR3 has 15 residues. Per the germline V gene, CDR1 is MNHNY and CDR2 is SVGAGI (reference sequence). CDR3 bases: TGTGCCAGCATCAAACAGGCCGTTAGGGATTCACCCCTCCACTTT. Protein sequence: CASIKQAVRDSPLHF.

This rearrangement joins TRBV11-3 to TRBJ1-3; a possible D gene is TRBD1 (5 bases). CDR3 size: 13 residues. V lost 4 bases and J 4 bases, leaving 8 bases between the germline ends. CDR1 SGHNT and CDR2 YENEEA come from the germline V gene. The CDR3 sequence: CASSSTGGNTIYF. The CDR3 DNA is TGTGCCAGCAGCTCAACAGGAGGAAACACCATATATTTT.

The CDR3 spells CASSALDRGQTQYF. Here the CDR3 DNA reads TGTGCCAGCAGTGCCCTTGACAGGGGACAGACCCAGTACTTC. The chain combines TRBV7-9 with TRBJ2-5; 8 nucleotides align to TRBD1. The V segment lost 6 bases and the J segment 6 bases; nucleotides outside the gene matches: 9. Germline values: CDR1 SEHNR, CDR2 FQNEAQ (reference sequence). The CDR3 has 14 amino acids.

The CDR3 loop reads CASSVLAGGTDTQYF. In nucleotides, the CDR3 is TGTGCCAGCAGCGTACTAGCGGGGGGCACAGATACGCAGTATTTT. The J gene is TRBJ2-3, the V gene TRBV2; 11 nucleotides match TRBD2. Germline V gene lookup returns CDR1 SNHLY and CDR2 FYNNEI. The CDR3 runs to 15 residues. The V gene end was trimmed by 6 bases and the J gene end by 1 base; junction bases not matched to a gene: 3.

This chain connects TRBV5-4 to TRBJ1-2; the D gene is possibly TRBD1 (6 bases). Trimming took off 5 bases at V and 4 bases at J, with 12 bases between the two ends. CDR1 is SGHNT, CDR2 YYREEE, per germline (reference sequence). This CDR3 spans 13 amino acids. CDR3 protein: CASSSQGFYGYTF. The CDR3 region has the DNA TGTGCCAGCAGTTCCCAGGGGTTCTATGGCTACACCTTC.

The gene calls are TRBV6-2 or TRBV6-3 and TRBJ1-2; 10 nucleotides match TRBD1. This CDR3 is built from 15 residues. V lost 2 bases and J lost 8; bases outside the gene matches: 8. Germline values: CDR1 MNHEY, CDR2 SVGEGT. The CDR3 loop is CASSYGTGAVGGYTF. CDR3 DNA sequence: TGTGCCAGCAGTTACGGGACAGGGGCAGTGGGAGGCTACACCTTC.

This clone was detected only a few times. The chain joins TRBV6-5 to TRBJ1-1, with TRBD1 as a possible D gene (5 bases). Trimming left V 5 bases short and J 7 bases short, with 14 bases between. The CDR3 extends over 13 amino acids. CDR1 is MNHEY and CDR2 is SVGAGI in the germline V gene. Written as DNA, the CDR3 is TGTGCCAGCAGTCGAGCCGGACAAAATGAAGCTTTCTTT. This gives the protein CASSRAGQNEAFF.

This chain connects TRBV15 to TRBJ1-1, with no clear D. This CDR3 has 14 residues. V lost 1 base to trimming and J lost 6 bases, with 12 bases between them. The germline gives CDR1 LNHNV, CDR2 YYDKDF (reference sequence). Here the CDR3 reads CATSRVREKAEAFF. DNA for the CDR3: TGTGCCACCAGCAGAGTCCGGGAGAAGGCTGAAGCTTTCTTT. Full variable domain (rest looked up from reference TRBV15 and TRBJ1-1): DAMVIQNPRYQVTQFGKPVTLSCSQTLNHNVMYWYQQKSSQAPKLLFHYYDKDFNNEADTPDNFQSRRPNTSFCFLDIRSPGLGDTAMYLCATSRVREKAEAFFGQGTRLTVV.

The chain couples TRBV18 to TRBJ1-5; D gene uncertain. The ends were cut back, 3 bases at V and 4 bases at J, with 19 bases in the middle. This CDR3 region has 17 residues. Germline V gene lookup returns CDR1 KGHSH and CDR2 LQKENI. CDR3 in amino acids: CASSPIEGQAGNQPQHF. DNA of the CDR3: TGTGCCAGCTCACCCATCGAGGGTCAAGCTGGTAATCAGCCCCAGCATTTT.

This chain links TRBV5-1 with TRBJ2-2; 7 bases fit TRBD1. Germline loops: CDR1 SGHRS, CDR2 YFSETQ. Losses at the gene ends were 4 bases for V and 0 bases for J; bases not matched to a gene: 3. The CDR3 contains 15 residues. CDR3 in DNA: TGCGCCAGCAGCGTGGGACAGTCGAACACCGGGGAGCTGTTTTTT. Its protein is CASSVGQSNTGELFF.

V and J are TRBV6-6 and TRBJ1-5; D remains unclear. The length of the CDR3 is 12 residues. Germline assignment: CDR1 MNHNY and CDR2 SVGAGI (reference sequence). V was trimmed by 8 bases and J by 4 bases, leaving 9 bases between them. The CDR3, as DNA: TGTGCCAGCCACTCGTGGAATCAGCCCCAGCATTTT. It specifies CASHSWNQPQHF.

The rearrangement joins TRBV28 to TRBJ1-1, with D unclear. CDR1 is MDHEN, CDR2 SYDVKM, per germline. This CDR3 comprises 13 residues. The V end lost 6 bases, the J end lost 11 bases, and 19 bases lay between the germline ends. CDR3 nucleotide sequence: TGTGCCAGCAGGTCCATTGGGCCCAAAGAGGCTTTCTTT. This translates into CASRSIGPKEAFF.

The chain recombines TRBV5-1 with TRBJ2-1; 11 bases agree with TRBD2. Trimming took 0 bases from V and 7 from J; bases not matched to a gene: 6. Germline loops: CDR1 SGHRS, CDR2 YFSETQ. The CDR3 has 16 amino acids. Written as DNA, the CDR3 is TGCGCCAGCAGCTTGGTTAGCGGGGGGGCCTCGAATGAGCAGTTCTTC. Translation: CASSLVSGGASNEQFF.

J is TRBJ1-3 and V is TRBV7-9; no firm D call. Per the germline V gene, CDR1 is SEHNR and CDR2 is FQNEAQ (reference sequence). V was pared by 5 bases and J by 0 bases, with 2 bases between. The CDR3 loop spans 12 amino acids. Here the CDR3 DNA reads TGTGCCAGCAGCCTCTCTGGAAACACCATATATTTT. It yields the protein CASSLSGNTIYF.

The chain is built from TRBV28 and TRBJ1-4; maybe TRBD1 (5 bases). Germline CDR1 MDHEN, CDR2 SYDVKM. This CDR3 is built from 13 residues. The V gene lost 3 bases and the J gene lost 13 bases, with 15 bases spanning the gap. Here the CDR3 reads CASSFNLQVRLFF. CDR3 DNA sequence: TGTGCCAGCAGTTTCAATTTACAGGTTAGACTGTTTTTT.

The rearrangement joins TRBV3-1 (or the pseudogene TRBV3-2) to TRBJ2-5, with D unresolved. The ends were cut back, 2 bases at V and 5 bases at J, with 12 bases in the middle. The CDR3 totals 14 residues. Germline V gives CDR1 LGHDT, CDR2 YNNKEL (reference sequence). DNA of the CDR3: TGTGCCAGCAGCCAACGGGTCCTGAGGGAGACCCAGTACTTC. Residues: CASSQRVLRETQYF.

This chain connects TRBV7-9 to TRBJ2-1; D is ambiguous. Trimming cost V 5 bases and J 4 bases, with 12 bases left between them. Germline lookup yields CDR1 SEHNR and CDR2 FQNEAQ (reference sequence). This CDR3 spans 14 amino acids. CDR3 sequence (DNA): TGTGCCAGCAGCCAAAGCGCAGTTTACAATGAGCAGTTCTTC. It specifies CASSQSAVYNEQFF.

The rearrangement joins TRBV5-1 to TRBJ1-4; 7 bases map to TRBD1. CDR1 is SGHRS and CDR2 is YFSETQ in the germline V gene. This CDR3 has 15 amino acids. The J segment lost 8 bases and the V segment lost 0 bases, leaving 7 bases of the junction unmatched. The CDR3: CASSLAGEDREKLFF. The CDR3 DNA is TGCGCCAGCAGCTTGGCGGGGGAGGACAGGGAAAAACTGTTTTTT.

The rearrangement joins TRBV27 to TRBJ1-2, with D maybe TRBD1 (6 bases). V lost 0 bases, J lost 5 bases, and 7 bases lay in between. Germline CDR1 reads MNHEY; CDR2 reads SMNVEV (reference sequence). The CDR3 is 13 amino acids. The CDR3 region has the DNA TGTGCCAGCAGTTTATCAGGGACATATGGCTACACCTTC. Amino acids: CASSLSGTYGYTF.

This clone was counted ten times or more. V usage is TRBV28 and J usage is TRBJ2-2, with unresolved D. The CDR3 sequence is 17 residues long. Germline values: CDR1 MDHEN, CDR2 SYDVKM. V gave up 2 bases and J gave up 0 bases, with 13 bases separating them. CDR3 DNA: TGTGCCAGCAGTTTAACGCGGAGACGTACGAACACCGGGGAGCTGTTTTTT. Translating gives CASSLTRRRTNTGELFF.

The CDR3 DNA reads TGTGCCAGCAGCCAAGCGCGGTCTGGAGTAGAAAAACTGTTTTTT. Its translation is CASSQARSGVEKLFF. The chain recombines TRBV4-2 with TRBJ1-4; D gene uncertain. In germline, CDR1 is LGHNA, CDR2 YNFKEQ. This CDR3 is 15 amino acids long. V shed 1 base and J shed 8 bases, with 14 bases lying between them.

The chain has TRBV2 and TRBJ1-1; 11 positions agree with TRBD1. The CDR3 totals 16 residues. V shed 5 bases, J shed 3 bases, and the junction held 8 bases outside the gene matches. The germline V gene has CDR1 SNHLY and CDR2 FYNNEI. This CDR3 is CASSSTLGQGDTEAFF. The DNA of the CDR3 is TGTGCCAGCAGTTCGACTTTGGGACAGGGGGACACTGAAGCTTTCTTT.

The CDR3 here is CASGGGSGVHF. In nucleotides, the CDR3 is TGTGCCAGCGGTGGGGGCAGCGGGGTCCATTTT. V is TRBV12-3 or TRBV12-4 and J is TRBJ1-5; TRBD1 might be the D (6 bases). The CDR3 sequence is 11 residues long. Trimming shortened V by 8 bases and J by 16 bases, and 18 bases separated the two germline ends.

The chain uses TRBV11-3 and TRBJ2-1; D uncertain. The CDR3 extends over 15 amino acids. Germline V gene sequence: CDR1 SGHNT, CDR2 YENEEA. The germline V and J ends were trimmed by 1 base and 0 bases, with 7 bases remaining between them. CDR3 amino acids: CASSLVTASYNEQFF. In DNA form, the CDR3 reads TGTGCCAGCAGCTTAGTGACTGCCTCCTACAATGAGCAGTTCTTC.

The V gene is TRBV11-2, the J gene TRBJ1-2; no reliable D call. CDR1 is SGHAT, CDR2 FQNNGV, per germline. V lost 1 base and J 0 bases, leaving 9 bases between the germline ends. CDR3 length: 15 residues. CDR3 DNA sequence: TGTGCCAGCAGCTTAGGTCCAGACTCTAACTATGGCTACACCTTC. Translated: CASSLGPDSNYGYTF.